Detailed here is one TCR beta chain. This sample was included in a study of CD8+ T cells in alopecia areata. RNA extraction was followed by reverse transcription into cDNA, which acted as the sequencing template. Sequencing was performed with immunoSEQ multiplex PCR; in TCRdb, only in-frame clones are kept and a portion is missing. The sample lists about 160,000 clones, roughly 60% occurring once. Germline V gene lookup returns CDR1 MGHRA and CDR2 YSYEKL. V dropped 2 bases and J dropped 0 bases, with 8 bases sitting between them. CDR3 size: 15 residues. Treatment of the sample: oral pan-JAK inhibitor, 5-10 mg twice daily.

This material consisted of CD4+ T cells sorted from blood, taken at week 24, from a patient treated with tofacitinib. The chain links TRBV4-1 to TRBJ1-5, with no clear D. This sequence was found in a human donor with alopecia areata. The CDR3 loop is CASSQQETSNQPQHF. In DNA form, the CDR3 reads TGCGCCAGCAGCCAACAGGAGACTAGCAATCAGCCCCAGCATTTT.